Listed here are 8 T cell receptor beta chains from one sample, sequenced in a study of CXCR3-negative and CXCR3-positive naive CD8 T cells. Regarding the study as a whole: Hydrophobicity was higher for TRB CDR3s found in CXCR3-positive naive cells than in CXCR3-negative naive cells.

No antigen is known for these receptors. cDNA libraries for TRB were generated by 5' RACE incorporating UMI labels. TCRdb re-called the 5' RACE reads and gives one entry per CDR3 protein, without DNA. The listing records about 120,000 distinct CDR3 sequences. Sequenced material: naive CXCR3+ CD8+ T cells from blood. As for subset: CD45RO-CCR7+CD27+CD95- naive CD8+ T cells expressing CXCR3 (TNR3+). These TCRs come from a human donor in good health. Some clones in this sample may be carry-over from other donors' samples.

This chain uses TRBV11-2 with TRBJ2-2. The CDR3 runs 12 residues. The germline CDR1 and CDR2 sequences are SGHAT and FQNNGV. This chain's CDR3 is CASSFWGGELFF. The full variable domain, with the rest looked up from reference TRBV11-2 and TRBJ2-2, is EAGVAQSPRYKIIEKRQSVAFWCNPISGHATLYWYQQILGQGPKLLIQFQNNGVVDDSQLPKDRFSAERLKGVDSTLKIQPAKLEDSAVYLCASSFWGGELFFGEGSRLTVL.

The chain carries TRBV5-1 and TRBJ1-5; absent DNA, TCRdb's TRBD1 call cannot be checked. The CDR3 runs to 16 residues. CDR1 is SGHRS, CDR2 YFSETQ, per germline. The CDR3 protein is CASSPNPDRFNQPQHF.

The V gene is TRBV9, the J gene TRBJ2-7; TCRdb's assignment of TRBD1 cannot be checked, as there is no DNA. Per the germline V gene, CDR1 is SGDLS and CDR2 is YYNGEE. The CDR3 consists of 14 residues. The CDR3 is CASSPVGGSYEQYF.

V is TRBV19 and J is TRBJ2-1; TCRdb designates TRBD1, a call that cannot be tested without DNA. This CDR3 contains 16 residues. Looked up from germline, CDR1 is LNHDA and CDR2 is SQIVND (reference sequence). CDR3 region: CASSITVQGAYNEQFF.

The V gene is TRBV14, the J gene TRBJ2-3; the TCRdb D gene call, TRBD1, has no DNA to confirm it. There are 17 residues in the CDR3. Germline CDR1 is SGHDN and CDR2 is FVKESK. CDR3 protein: CASSGMAARGYTDTQYF.

This sequence joins TRBV15 and TRBJ1-5. Per germline, CDR1 LNHNV and CDR2 YYDKDF (reference sequence). The CDR3 is made up of 13 amino acids. The CDR3 region is CATSRDLLWEQHF.

This chain links TRBV28 with TRBJ2-7; TCRdb's D call, TRBD2, is unchecked because there is no DNA. The CDR3 totals 15 residues. Germline V CDR1 and CDR2: MDHEN, SYDVKM. The CDR3 is CTSSLWGLVSYEQYF.

The CDR3 protein is CASSPSRDRSAEQYF. The chain couples TRBV5-1 to TRBJ2-7; TCRdb proposes TRBD1, but this gene call is untestable without DNA. Germline V gene sequence: CDR1 SGHRS, CDR2 YFSETQ. This CDR3 comprises 15 residues.